The source of this T cell receptor (beta chain) is a study of cytomegalovirus exposure and HLA in healthy donors. Primers included in the PCR were 60 Vbeta and 13 Jbeta primers. TCRdb's copy holds only in-frame clones and misses some; the assay was immunoSEQ multiplex PCR. The repertoire has approximately 100,000 clones, over 65% of them found once; the top ten carry less than 3.5%. Nominally healthy donors were sampled, though unrecorded immune exposures were likely. The V end was cut by 6 bases, the J end by 3 bases, with 15 bases between. The CDR3 contains 13 residues. In germline, CDR1 is SQVTM, CDR2 ANQGSEA. Findings and caveats of the study: Follow-up analysis later connected one missense variant in DCLRE1C with trimming of TCR beta V- and J-genes.

Of note for this clone: The target antigen is unknown.

The sequence was collected from a female donor in good health and CMV-seronegative. The gene calls are TRBV29-1 and TRBJ2-7; no firm D call. Sequencing used PBMCs. The CDR3 reads CSVHTTKGYEQYF. CDR3 bases: TGCAGCGTCCACACCACTAAAGGCTACGAGCAGTACTTC.